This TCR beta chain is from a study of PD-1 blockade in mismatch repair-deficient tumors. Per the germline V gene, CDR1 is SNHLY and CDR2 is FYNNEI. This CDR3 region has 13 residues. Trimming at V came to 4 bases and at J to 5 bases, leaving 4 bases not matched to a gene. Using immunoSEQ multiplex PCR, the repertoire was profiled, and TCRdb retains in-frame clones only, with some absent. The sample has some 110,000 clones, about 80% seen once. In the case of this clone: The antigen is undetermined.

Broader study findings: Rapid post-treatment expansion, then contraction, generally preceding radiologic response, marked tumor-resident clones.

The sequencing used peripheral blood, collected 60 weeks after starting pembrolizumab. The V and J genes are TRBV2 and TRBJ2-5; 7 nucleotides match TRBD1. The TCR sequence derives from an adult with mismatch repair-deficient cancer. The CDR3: CASSAGGGETQYF. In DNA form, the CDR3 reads TGTGCCAGCAGTGCAGGGGGTGGGGAGACCCAGTACTTC.